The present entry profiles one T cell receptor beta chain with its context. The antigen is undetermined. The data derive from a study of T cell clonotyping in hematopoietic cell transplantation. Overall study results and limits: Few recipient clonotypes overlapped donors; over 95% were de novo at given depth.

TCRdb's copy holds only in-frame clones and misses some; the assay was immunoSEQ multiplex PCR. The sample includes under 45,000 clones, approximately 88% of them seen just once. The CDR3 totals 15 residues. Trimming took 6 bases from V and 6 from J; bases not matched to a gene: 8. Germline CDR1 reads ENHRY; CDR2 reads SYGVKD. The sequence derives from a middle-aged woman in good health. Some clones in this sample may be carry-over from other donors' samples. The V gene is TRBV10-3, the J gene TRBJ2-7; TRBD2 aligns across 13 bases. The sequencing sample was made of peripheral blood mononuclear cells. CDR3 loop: CAISARLAGGGEQYF. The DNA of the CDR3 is TGTGCCATCAGCGCACGACTAGCGGGAGGAGGCGAGCAGTACTTC.